One sample yielded the 17 T cell receptor beta chains listed below, sequenced in a study of molecular identifiers for immune sequencing clone quantification (dated by TCRdb to the late 2010s). Libraries came from PCR. The instrument given in TCRdb is Illumina HiSeq 4000. Starting from the raw public reads, TCRdb applied fastp trimming at Q25, assembled clones with MiXCR and retained in-frame beta chains. For every CDR3 protein sequence, its rows merge into one entry that carries the most common genes and DNA. This sample has approximately 550,000 distinct CDR3 sequences in its table, and around 21% of those were observed once. The top ten clonotypes cover about 0.8% of the sample. The source material was naive CD8+ T cells from blood, with Jurkat cell RNA spiked in. The sample's cell subset or site, from its label and the paper: FACS-sorted CD8+CD4-CCR7+CD45RA+ naive T cells. These receptors were obtained from a human donor in good health. Some libraries in this study had Jurkat cell RNA spiked in.

The chain has TRBV7-2 and TRBJ1-6, with D possibly TRBD1 on 5 matching bases. Germline V gene sequence: CDR1 SGHTA, CDR2 FQGNSA. This CDR3 comprises 14 residues. V was trimmed by 8 bases and J by 8 bases, leaving 16 bases between them. DNA for the CDR3: TGTGCCAGCGGCGACAGCTCCGGTTATTCACCCCTCCACTTT. Its translation is CASGDSSGYSPLHF.

As for this clonotype: The conserved final phenylalanine or tryptophan is absent from the CDR3, which likely points to a read error. V usage is TRBV30 and J usage is TRBJ2-7; TRBD2 matches at 12 bases. J lost 0 bases, V lost 3 bases, and 6 bases had no gene match. The CDR3 sequence is 16 residues long. Germline CDR1 is GTSNPN and CDR2 is SVGIG (reference sequence). CDR3 nucleotides: TGTGCCTGGAGCGAAGGACTAGCGGGGTACTCCTACGAGCAGTACTCC. Its translation is CAWSEGLAGYSYEQYS.

A word on this clonotype: One base away lies a much larger clone, so this may be a sequencing read error. The genes are TRBV4-1 and TRBJ1-2; TRBD1 matches 8 bases. The CDR3 is 15 residues long. CDR1 MGHRA and CDR2 YSYEKL come from the germline V gene. The DNA for the CDR3 is TGCGCCAGCAGCCAAGACGGGGACAGGTACTATGACTACACCTTC. Its protein product is CASSQDGDRYYDYTF.

This clonotype was seen more than once but under ten times. The rearrangement joins TRBV6-6 to TRBJ2-1, with unresolved D. The CDR3 sequence is 15 residues long. The germline V gene has CDR1 MNHNY and CDR2 SVGAGI (reference sequence). Trimming shortened V by 0 bases and J by 0 bases, and 6 bases separated the two germline ends. The CDR3, as DNA: TGTGCCAGCAGTTACTCGGCAAACTCCTACAATGAGCAGTTCTTC. This sequence encodes CASSYSANSYNEQFF.

The chain recombines TRBV3-1 with TRBJ1-6; D remains ambiguous. V shed 1 base and J shed 9 bases, with 13 bases lying between them. This CDR3 is 15 amino acids long. CDR1 LGHDT and CDR2 YNNKEL come from the germline V gene (reference sequence). In DNA, the CDR3 is TGTGCCAGCAGCCAAGTGGCTTACGGATCTTCACCCCTCCACTTT. Translation: CASSQVAYGSSPLHF.

This clonotype was seen repeatedly, ten times or more. The J gene is TRBJ1-5, the V gene TRBV2; D might be TRBD1 (6 bases). Germline-derived CDR1 and CDR2 are SNHLY and FYNNEI. The ends were cut back, 6 bases at V and 6 bases at J, with 18 bases in the middle. There are 15 residues in the CDR3. The CDR3 reads CASRDGQLGSQPQHF. CDR3 DNA: TGTGCCAGCAGGGACGGACAGTTGGGGAGTCAGCCCCAGCATTTT.

This clonotype has more than one count but fewer than ten. The chain has TRBV6-5 and TRBJ2-3; D assignment may be TRBD1 or TRBD2 (6 bases each). V dropped 8 bases and J dropped 0 bases, with 9 bases sitting between them. Germline assignment: CDR1 MNHEY and CDR2 SVGAGI. The CDR3 sequence is 13 residues long. DNA of the CDR3: TGTGCCAGCGGGGGGCTTAGCACAGATACGCAGTATTTT. Translating it yields CASGGLSTDTQYF.

This clonotype has only one observation. The chain joins TRBV7-9 to TRBJ1-3; a weak D match, TRBD1 (6 bases). The V gene lost 4 bases and the J gene lost 2 bases, with 12 bases spanning the gap. This CDR3 comprises 15 residues. Germline V gene sequence: CDR1 SEHNR, CDR2 FQNEAQ (reference sequence). CDR3 residues: CASSSTGPPGNTIYF. The CDR3 DNA reads TGTGCCAGCAGCTCAACAGGGCCCCCTGGAAACACCATATATTTT. The whole variable domain, remainder taken from reference TRBV7-9 and TRBJ1-3, is DTGVSQNPRHKITKRGQNVTFRCDPISEHNRLYWYRQTLGQGPEFLTYFQNEAQLEKSRLLSDRFSAERPKGSFSTLEIQRTEQGDSAMYLCASSSTGPPGNTIYFGEGSWLTVV.

This clonotype was picked up a small number of times. This chain connects TRBV27 to TRBJ2-7, with 8 bases fitting TRBD1. V lost 2 bases and J lost 7; bases outside the gene matches: 7. CDR3 length equals 14 residues. Germline V gene sequence: CDR1 MNHEY, CDR2 SMNVEV (reference sequence). The CDR3 sequence is CASSLGQGAREQYF. CDR3 DNA: TGTGCCAGCAGTTTAGGGCAGGGGGCGAGGGAGCAGTACTTC.

This clonotype was counted ten times or more. V usage is TRBV7-9 and J usage is TRBJ1-1; D unclear. Germline CDR1 SEHNR, CDR2 FQNEAQ (reference sequence). Trimming left V 5 bases short and J 5 bases short, with 12 bases between. The CDR3 is 13 residues long. The CDR3 region has the DNA TGTGCCAGCAGCCCCACCTCGTTAACTGAAGCTTTCTTT. This encodes CASSPTSLTEAFF.

This clonotype occurred many times. J is TRBJ2-1 and V is TRBV11-2, with D hard to call. CDR1 is SGHAT and CDR2 is FQNNGV in the germline V gene. CDR3 length equals 16 residues. Trimming removed 0 bases at V and 0 bases at J, with 9 bases between. The CDR3 bases are TGTGCCAGCAGCTTAGATTACCCCAGCTCCTACAATGAGCAGTTCTTC. It encodes CASSLDYPSSYNEQFF.

On this clonotype: A much bigger clone sits one base away, suggesting this may be a read error. The rearrangement links TRBV30 to TRBJ2-3; D perhaps matches TRBD1 (6 bases). The J call may be mistaken, given a closer DNA end match to TRBJ1-5. CDR3 length equals 16 residues. Germline V lookup: CDR1 GTSNPN, CDR2 SVGIG (reference sequence). CDR3 sequence reads: CAWSVGYQGRTDTQHF. CDR3 DNA: TGTGCCTGGAGTGTAGGATATCAGGGTCGGACAGATACGCAGCATTTT.

This clonotype has at least ten counts. V is TRBV7-9 and J is TRBJ1-5; unclear D gene. Trimming pared 4 bases from V and 5 bases from J, leaving 12 bases between. The CDR3 is made up of 14 amino acids. The germline gives CDR1 SEHNR, CDR2 FQNEAQ (reference sequence). CDR3 sequence reads: CASSSSTGDQPQHF. CDR3 bases: TGTGCCAGCAGCTCGAGCACCGGGGATCAGCCCCAGCATTTT.

The V call is TRBV30, the J call TRBJ2-3; no definite D call. The germline gives CDR1 GTSNPN, CDR2 SVGIG (reference sequence). The CDR3 is made up of 12 amino acids. V was cut by 0 bases and J by 6 bases, with 7 bases left in between. This chain's CDR3 is CAWSVSRDTQYF. Written as DNA, the CDR3 is TGTGCCTGGAGTGTATCCCGTGATACGCAGTATTTT. The full variable domain, in which reference TRBV30 and TRBJ2-3 provide the parts outside the CDR3, is SQTIHQWPATLVQPVGSPLSLECTVEGTSNPNLYWYRQAAGRGLQLLFYSVGIGQISSEVPQNLSASRPQDRQFILSSKKLLLSDSGFYLCAWSVSRDTQYFGPGTRLTVL.

This clonotype has a count of ten or more. V gene TRBV7-9 combines with J gene TRBJ1-4; 8 bases align to TRBD1. This CDR3 has 16 amino acids. Germline CDR1 SEHNR, CDR2 FQNEAQ (reference sequence). V dropped 5 bases and J dropped 6; count of bases not matched to a gene: 11. CDR3 protein: CASSQTLTGVHEKLFF. The DNA for the CDR3 is TGTGCCAGCAGCCAGACCTTGACAGGGGTTCATGAAAAACTGTTTTTT. Using reference TRBV7-9 and TRBJ1-4 for the parts outside the CDR3, the full variable domain is DTGVSQNPRHKITKRGQNVTFRCDPISEHNRLYWYRQTLGQGPEFLTYFQNEAQLEKSRLLSDRFSAERPKGSFSTLEIQRTEQGDSAMYLCASSQTLTGVHEKLFFGSGTQLSVL.

This clonotype was seen a few times. The chain links TRBV19 to TRBJ1-1; TRBD1 matches at 8 bases. This CDR3 has 16 residues. Germline assignment: CDR1 LNHDA and CDR2 SQIVND (reference sequence). Losses at the gene ends were 9 bases for V and 3 bases for J; bases not matched to a gene: 15. For the CDR3, the DNA is TGTGCCAGCCGAGAATGGACAGGGCGGATCCACACTGAAGCTTTCTTT. Translated, it gives CASREWTGRIHTEAFF.

Remarks on this clonotype: This clone may be a read error of a much larger clone one base away. The chain recombines TRBV5-4 with TRBJ2-7; 7 nucleotides align to TRBD2. The CDR3 is 13 residues long. Germline CDR1 reads SGHNT; CDR2 reads YYREEE (reference sequence). The CDR3 region is CASSPGLPEELYF. The CDR3 coding sequence is TGTGCCAGCAGCCCGGGACTACCGGAAGAGCTGTACTTC.